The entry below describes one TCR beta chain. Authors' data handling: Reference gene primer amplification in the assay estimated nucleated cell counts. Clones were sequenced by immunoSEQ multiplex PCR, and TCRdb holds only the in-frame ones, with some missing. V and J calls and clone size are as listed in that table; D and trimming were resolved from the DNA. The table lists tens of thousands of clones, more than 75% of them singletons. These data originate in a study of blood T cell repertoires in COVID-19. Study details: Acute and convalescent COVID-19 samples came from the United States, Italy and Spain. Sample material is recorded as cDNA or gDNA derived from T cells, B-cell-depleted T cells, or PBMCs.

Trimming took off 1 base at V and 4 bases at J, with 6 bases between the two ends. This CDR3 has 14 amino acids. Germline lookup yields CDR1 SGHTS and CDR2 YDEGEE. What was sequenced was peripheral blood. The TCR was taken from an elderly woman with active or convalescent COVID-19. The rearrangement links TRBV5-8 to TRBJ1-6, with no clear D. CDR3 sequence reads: CASSLTAYNSPLHF. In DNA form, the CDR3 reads TGTGCCAGCAGCTTGACAGCTTATAATTCACCCCTCCACTTT.